The entry that follows covers one T cell receptor beta chain sequence. Its antigen is unknown. The sample's time point: after neoadjuvant nivolumab, at surgical resection. The patients had HPV-negative, locally advanced oral cavity squamous cell carcinoma. Analysis of PBMCs was direct, with no culture step. Per the germline V gene, CDR1 is MDHEN and CDR2 is SYDVKM. This CDR3 region has 13 residues. V dropped 5 bases and J dropped 2 bases, with 10 bases sitting between them. Data came from immunoSEQ multiplex PCR; TCRdb stores just in-frame clones and leaves some out. Here the sample spans approximately 68,000 clones, roughly nine tenths being singletons. The data were obtained in a study of neoadjuvant anti-PD-1 for oral cavity cancer. Background on the study: Most patients had three to four biweekly doses of 3 mg/kg nivolumab before resection. General study points: Each response group had just a few patients in TCR analyses.

The clonotype originates from a person between 35 and 79 years old with oral cavity squamous cell carcinoma. Specimen: PBMCs, collected after nivolumab (anti-PD-1) treatment. This chain links TRBV28 with TRBJ2-7; unclear D gene. Here the CDR3 reads CASSLSGPYEQYF. CDR3 in DNA: TGTGCCAGCAGTCTCTCTGGACCCTACGAGCAGTACTTC.